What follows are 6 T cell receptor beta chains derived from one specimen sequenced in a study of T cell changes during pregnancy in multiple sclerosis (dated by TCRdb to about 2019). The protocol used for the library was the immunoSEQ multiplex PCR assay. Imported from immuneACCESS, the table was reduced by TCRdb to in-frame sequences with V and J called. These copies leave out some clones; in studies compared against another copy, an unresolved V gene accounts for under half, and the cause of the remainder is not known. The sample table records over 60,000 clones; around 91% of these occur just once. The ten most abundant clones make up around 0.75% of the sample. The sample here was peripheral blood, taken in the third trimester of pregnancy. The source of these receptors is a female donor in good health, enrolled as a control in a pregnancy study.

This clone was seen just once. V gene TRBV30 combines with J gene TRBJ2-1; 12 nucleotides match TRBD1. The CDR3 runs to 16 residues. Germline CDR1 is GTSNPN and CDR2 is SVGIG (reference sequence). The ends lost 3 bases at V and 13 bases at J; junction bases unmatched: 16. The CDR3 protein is CAWSQILPRDRGQQFF. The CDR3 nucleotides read TGTGCCTGGAGCCAAATTCTCCCCCGGGACAGGGGGCAACAGTTCTTC.

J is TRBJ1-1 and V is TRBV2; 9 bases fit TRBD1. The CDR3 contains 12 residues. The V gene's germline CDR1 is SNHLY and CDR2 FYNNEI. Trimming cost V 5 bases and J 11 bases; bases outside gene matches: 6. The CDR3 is CASSQQGAGAFF. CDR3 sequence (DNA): TGTGCCAGCAGTCAACAGGGGGCGGGGGCTTTCTTT.

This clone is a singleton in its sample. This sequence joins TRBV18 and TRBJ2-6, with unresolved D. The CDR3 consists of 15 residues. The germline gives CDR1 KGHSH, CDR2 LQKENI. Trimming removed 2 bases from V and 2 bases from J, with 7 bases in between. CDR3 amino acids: CASSPAGPGANVLTF. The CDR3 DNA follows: TGTGCCAGCTCACCAGCAGGTCCTGGGGCCAACGTCCTGACTTTC.

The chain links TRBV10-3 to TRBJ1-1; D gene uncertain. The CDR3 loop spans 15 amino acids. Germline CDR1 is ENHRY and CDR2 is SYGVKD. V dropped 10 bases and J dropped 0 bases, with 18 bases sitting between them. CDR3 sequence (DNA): TGTGCCACCCGGGGAGGGCTTGGGATGAACACTGAAGCTTTCTTT. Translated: CATRGGLGMNTEAFF.

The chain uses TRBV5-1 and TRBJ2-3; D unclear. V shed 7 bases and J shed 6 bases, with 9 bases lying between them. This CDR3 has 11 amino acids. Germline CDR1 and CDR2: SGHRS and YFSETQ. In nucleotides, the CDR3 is TGCGCCAGCTTTAACCGGGATACGCAGTATTTT. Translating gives CASFNRDTQYF.

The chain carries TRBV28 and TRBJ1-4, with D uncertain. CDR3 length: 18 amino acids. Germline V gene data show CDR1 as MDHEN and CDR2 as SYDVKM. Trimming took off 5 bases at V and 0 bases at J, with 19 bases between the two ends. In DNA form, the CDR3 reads TGTGCCAGCAGTCAAATCGGTCAACTAGGGACAACTAATGAAAAACTGTTTTTT. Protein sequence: CASSQIGQLGTTNEKLFF.